The 10 T cell receptor beta chains below come from one sample, sequenced in a study of cytomegalovirus exposure and HLA in healthy donors. Researchers ran the PCR with 60 Vbeta and 13 Jbeta primers. Clones were sequenced by immunoSEQ multiplex PCR, and TCRdb holds only the in-frame ones, with some missing. Of approximately 160,000 clones listed, 68% are singletons. The specimen was PBMCs. These receptors came from a woman in her forties in good health and CMV-seropositive.

The chain carries TRBV2 and TRBJ1-2, with a weak D call TRBD1 (6 bases). The CDR3 is 16 amino acids. Trimming removed 2 bases at V and 4 bases at J, with 17 bases between. The germline gives CDR1 SNHLY, CDR2 FYNNEI. The CDR3 bases are TGTGCCAGCAGTGAATCGTGGGACATTCGTGTCTATGGCTACACCTTC. This encodes CASSESWDIRVYGYTF.

The chain employs TRBV7-2 and TRBJ2-3, with 7 bases fitting TRBD1. Germline V gene sequence: CDR1 SGHTA, CDR2 FQGNSA. V gave up 5 bases and J gave up 4 bases; unmatched junction bases: 6. The CDR3 runs 14 residues. The chain's CDR3 is CASSEAGTADTQYF. The CDR3 DNA sequence: TGTGCCAGCAGCGAAGCCGGGACAGCAGATACGCAGTATTTT.

This clone was seen only once. The V and J genes are TRBV5-4 and TRBJ2-5; TRBD1 matches 7 bases. The CDR3 length is 14 residues. CDR1 SGHNT and CDR2 YYREEE come from the germline V gene (reference sequence). V trimming: 4 bases; J trimming: 5 bases; junction bases outside the gene matches: 8. The CDR3 coding sequence is TGTGCCAGCAGCCGACAGGGTCCGGGTGAGACCCAGTACTTC. Its translation is CASSRQGPGETQYF.

This clone was picked up one time. The V call is TRBV2, the J call TRBJ1-4, with TRBD1 identical over 7 bases. The V and J ends lost 5 bases and 5 bases, in that order; junction bases with no gene match: 17. CDR3 length equals 18 residues. Germline-derived CDR1 and CDR2 are SNHLY and FYNNEI. CDR3 in amino acids: CASSLGPLRQGWNEKLFF. The CDR3 DNA reads TGTGCCAGCAGTCTCGGCCCCCTCCGACAGGGATGGAATGAAAAACTGTTTTTT.

Concerning this clone itself: A junction end diverges from the germline sequence, so it may reflect a read error. V usage is TRBV19 and J usage is TRBJ1-2; D not certain. CDR1 is LNHDA and CDR2 is SQIVND in the germline V gene (reference sequence). The CDR3 consists of 14 residues. CDR3 DNA: TGTGCCAGTAGTCTAGACGGAGTTAACTATGGCTACACCTTC. Amino acids: CASSLDGVNYGYTF. The full variable domain, rest sourced from reference TRBV19 and TRBJ1-2, is DGGITQSPKYLFRKEGQNVTLSCEQNLNHDAMYWYRQDPGQGLRLIYYSQIVNDFQKGDIAEGYSVSREKKESFPLTVTSAQKNPTAFYLCASSLDGVNYGYTFGSGTRLTVV.

The chain combines TRBV6-5 with TRBJ2-2; 10 nucleotides match TRBD2. The germline gives CDR1 MNHEY, CDR2 SVGAGI. J was trimmed by 6 bases and V by 6 bases; bases with no gene match: 7. The CDR3 loop spans 15 amino acids. CDR3 bases: TGTGCCAGCAGAATACTAGCGGGGCAGGCCGGGGAGCTGTTTTTT. It is translated as CASRILAGQAGELFF.

The sample holds a few counts of this clone. The gene calls are TRBV6-1 and TRBJ2-3, with D tentatively TRBD1 (5 bases). V was pared by 4 bases and J by 11 bases, with 10 bases between. The CDR3 is 11 amino acids. Germline lookup yields CDR1 MNHNS and CDR2 SASEGT. The CDR3 loop reads CASSGTGVQYF. CDR3 DNA sequence: TGTGCCAGCAGTGGTACAGGAGTGCAGTATTTT.

The chain joins TRBV18 to TRBJ1-1, with D possibly TRBD1 on 6 matching bases. The CDR3 length is 16 residues. The germline V and J ends were trimmed by 3 bases and 1 base, with 15 bases remaining between them. CDR1 KGHSH and CDR2 LQKENI come from the germline V gene. The CDR3, as DNA: TGTGCCAGCTCACCTTCTCAGGGAGGGGGGAACACTGAAGCTTTCTTT. Its protein product is CASSPSQGGGNTEAFF.

This clone has more than one count but fewer than ten. V gene TRBV5-1 combines with J gene TRBJ2-3, with D perhaps TRBD2 (7 bases). This CDR3 is 14 amino acids long. Germline loops: CDR1 SGHRS, CDR2 YFSETQ. Trimming left V 4 bases short and J 6 bases short, with 15 bases between. CDR3 in amino acids: CASSTGTGGDTQYF. The CDR3, as DNA: TGCGCCAGCAGCACCGGGACGGGGGGCGATACGCAGTATTTT.

The chain has TRBV6-5 and TRBJ2-7, with D perhaps matching TRBD1 (5 bases). CDR1 is MNHEY and CDR2 is SVGAGI in the germline V gene. There are 13 residues in the CDR3. The V gene lost 6 bases and the J gene lost 2 bases, with 11 bases spanning the gap. As DNA, the CDR3 is TGTGCCAGCAGGGGGCAGCCGACCTACGAGCAGTACTTC. It codes for CASRGQPTYEQYF.